These T cell receptor beta chains were read from a single sample in a study of technical replicates of blood from a few donors. Only in-frame clones appear in the TCRdb table, and some are missing; sequencing was by immunoSEQ multiplex PCR. In the table there are 60,000 to 85,000 clones, roughly 92% of which are singletons. Sequences were obtained from T cells isolated from PBMCs. The receptors here all came from a human donor in good health. CDR3s include the opening cysteine and the closing phenylalanine or tryptophan. A D gene is named only where the DNA matches it firmly. Some rows mark clone size as missing; the rest say once, few, many or name a class of expanded clone.

d_call,clone_size,v_call,j_call,cdr3_nt,cdr3_aa
.,.,TRBV19,TRBJ2-6,TGTGCCAGTAGTATCATAGAGACTGGGGCCAACGTCCTGACTTTC,CASSIIETGANVLTF
TRBD1,.,TRBV6-1,TRBJ1-3,TGTGCCAGCATCTCCCAGGGGGCTGGAAACACCATATATTTT,CASISQGAGNTIYF
TRBD2,.,TRBV5-1,TRBJ2-1,TGCGCCAGCAGCTTCCCCGCGGGGGGGGGCTCCTACAATGAGCAGTTCTTC,CASSFPAGGGSYNEQFF
.,.,TRBV5-1,TRBJ2-3,TGCGCCAGCAGCTTGGGACTGCCTGGCACAGATACGCAGTATTTT,CASSLGLPGTDTQYF
TRBD1,.,TRBV4-1,TRBJ1-2,TGCGCCAGCAGCCAAGTCCGGGACAGGGGATTTGCTAACTATGGCTACACCTTC,CASSQVRDRGFANYGYTF
TRBD2,.,TRBV29-1,TRBJ2-7,TGCAGCGTGGGGGGGGGTCAGACTAGCTTGAGCGAGCAGTACTTC,CSVGGGQTSLSEQYF
.,.,TRBV7-3,TRBJ2-1,TGTGCCAGCAGCCGCTCTCTAGCGTACAATGAGCAGTTCTTC,CASSRSLAYNEQFF
.,.,TRBV27,TRBJ2-7,TGTGCCAGCCGGTCCCGACGGACAGCCTACGAGCAGTACTTC,CASRSRRTAYEQYF
TRBD2,.,TRBV4-3,TRBJ2-7,TGCGCCAGCAGCAGACAGACTAGCGGATCCTACGAGCAGTACTTC,CASSRQTSGSYEQYF
.,.,TRBV6-5,TRBJ1-4,TGTGCCAGCAGTTCTGGGCGTGGCGAGCAAAATGAAAAACTGTTTTTT,CASSSGRGEQNEKLFF
.,few,TRBV5-4,TRBJ2-7,TGTGCCAGCAGCCCCGGCCCGGAGGGGCTCTACGAGCAGTACTTC,CASSPGPEGLYEQYF
TRBD2,.,TRBV7-2,TRBJ2-1,TGTGCCAGCAGCTCAATGAGCGGGAGGGTAGGTGAGCAGTTCTTC,CASSSMSGRVGEQFF
TRBD2,.,TRBV7-3,TRBJ2-7,TGTGCCAGCAGCTTACTAGCGGGAGGGCATGAGCAGTACTTC,CASSLLAGGHEQYF
TRBD2,.,TRBV19,TRBJ2-1,TGTGCCAGTAGTTCCATAGCGGGTTTTTGGCAGTTCTTC,CASSSIAGFWQFF
TRBD1,.,TRBV11-2,TRBJ1-1,TGTGCCAGCAGCTTATTTGAGGGGGCAAAAGGAGCTTTCTTT,CASSLFEGAKGAFF
.,.,TRBV7-9,TRBJ1-1,TGTGCCAGCAGCTTAGGGTTACTTGAAGCTTTCTTT,CASSLGLLEAFF
.,.,TRBV9,TRBJ1-4,TGTGCCAGCAGCGTAGCCGGTTTACTTAATGAAAAACTGTTTTTT,CASSVAGLLNEKLFF
.,.,TRBV5-1,TRBJ1-1,TGCGCCAGCAGCTTGGCCGGGAACACTGAAGCTTTCTTT,CASSLAGNTEAFF
.,.,TRBV11-3,TRBJ2-5,TGTGCCAGCAGCTCCCTCAGGGGCCAAGAGACCCAGTACTTC,CASSSLRGQETQYF
.,.,TRBV5-1,TRBJ2-7,TGCGCCAGCAGCCCGGGGGGAAGGACAGCTCTCGAGCAGTACTTC,CASSPGGRTALEQYF
TRBD1,.,TRBV2,TRBJ1-2,TGTGCCAGCTTAACTACAGGGGGATCTTTCTTCTACACCTTC,CASLTTGGSFFYTF
.,.,TRBV11-3,TRBJ1-1,TGTGCCAGCAGCTTAGGAGGGTTTACTGAAGCTTTCTTT,CASSLGGFTEAFF
TRBD1,.,TRBV11-1,TRBJ2-7,TGTGCCAGCCGCCCGAGTCCGGCAGGACCCGGGACAGGGCCCTACGAGCAGTACTTC,CASRPSPAGPGTGPYEQYF
.,.,TRBV4-3,TRBJ2-7,TGCGCCAGCAGCCAAGTGTGGGGGGATTACCACGAGCAGTACTTC,CASSQVWGDYHEQYF
TRBD2,.,TRBV27,TRBJ2-3,TGTGCCAGCAGTGCGGGAGGGCCAATCACGCAGTATTTT,CASSAGGPITQYF
.,.,TRBV13,TRBJ2-7,TGTGCCAGCAGCTCATACATAGACGGACAGAACTCCTACGAGCAGTACTTC,CASSSYIDGQNSYEQYF
TRBD2,.,TRBV11-2,TRBJ2-3,TGTGCCAGCAGCTTAAGTGTTAGCGGGGCCACAGATACGCAGTATTTT,CASSLSVSGATDTQYF